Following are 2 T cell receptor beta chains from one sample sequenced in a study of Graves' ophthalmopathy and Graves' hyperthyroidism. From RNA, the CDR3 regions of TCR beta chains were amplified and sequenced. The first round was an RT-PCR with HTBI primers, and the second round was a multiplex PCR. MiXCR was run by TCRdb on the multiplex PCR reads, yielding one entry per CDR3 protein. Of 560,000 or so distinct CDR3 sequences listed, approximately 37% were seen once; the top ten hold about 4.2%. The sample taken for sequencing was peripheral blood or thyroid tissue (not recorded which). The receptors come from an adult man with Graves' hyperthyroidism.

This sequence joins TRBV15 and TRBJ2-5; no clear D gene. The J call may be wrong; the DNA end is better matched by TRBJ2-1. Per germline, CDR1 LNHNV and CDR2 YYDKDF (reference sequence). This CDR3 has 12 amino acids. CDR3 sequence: CATSRVSSEQFF. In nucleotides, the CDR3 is TGTGCCACCAGCAGAGTTAGCAGTGAGCAGTTCTTC.

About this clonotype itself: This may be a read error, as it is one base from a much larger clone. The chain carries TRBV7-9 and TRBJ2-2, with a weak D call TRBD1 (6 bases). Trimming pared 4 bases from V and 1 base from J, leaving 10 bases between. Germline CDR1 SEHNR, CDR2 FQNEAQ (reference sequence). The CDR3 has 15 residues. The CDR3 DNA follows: TGTGCCAGCAGCTGGGGCAGGGGGAACACCGGGGAGCTGTTTTTT. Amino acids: CASSWGRGNTGELFF. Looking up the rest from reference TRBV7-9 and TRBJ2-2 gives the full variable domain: DTGVSQNPRHKITKRGQNVTFRCDPISEHNRLYWYRQTLGQGPEFLTYFQNEAQLEKSRLLSDRFSAERPKGSFSTLEIQRTEQGDSAMYLCASSWGRGNTGELFFGEGSRLTVL.